This TCR beta chain was recorded in a study of blood T cell repertoires in COVID-19. Turning to the study itself: Samples representing acute and convalescent COVID-19 were sourced from the United States, Italy and Spain. The analysed material was cDNA or gDNA that came from T cells, B-cell-depleted T cells, or PBMCs.

The ends were cut back, 0 bases at V and 3 bases at J, with 8 bases in the middle. The germline gives CDR1 MGHDK, CDR2 SYGVNS. This CDR3 is built from 15 residues. In the authors' methods: Amplification with reference gene primers provided the estimates of nucleated cell counts. Clones were read by immunoSEQ multiplex PCR, and TCRdb kept only the in-frame ones, dropping some. Clone size and V and J calls were adopted from that table, with D and trimming inferred from the DNA. Of roughly 190,000 clones listed, around 84% were seen once; the top ten hold less than 20%. The chain recombines TRBV25-1 with TRBJ2-2; D remains ambiguous. This clonotype originated in a human donor in a cohort sampled during active COVID-19. The specimen was peripheral blood. The CDR3 nucleotides read TGTGCCAGCAGTGAATATAGAGGCGACACCGGGGAGCTGTTTTTT. Amino acid sequence: CASSEYRGDTGELFF.